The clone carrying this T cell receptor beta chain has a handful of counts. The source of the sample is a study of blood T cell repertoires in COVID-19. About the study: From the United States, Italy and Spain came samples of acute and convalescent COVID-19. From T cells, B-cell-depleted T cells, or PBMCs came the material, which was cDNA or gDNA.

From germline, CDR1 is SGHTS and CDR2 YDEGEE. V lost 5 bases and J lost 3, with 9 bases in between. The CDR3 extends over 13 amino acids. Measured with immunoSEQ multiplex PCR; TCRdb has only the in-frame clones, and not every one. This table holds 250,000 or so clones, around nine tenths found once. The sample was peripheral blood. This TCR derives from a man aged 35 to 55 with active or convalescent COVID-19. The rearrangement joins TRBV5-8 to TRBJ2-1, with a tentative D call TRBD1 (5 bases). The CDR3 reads CASSRTLYNEQFF. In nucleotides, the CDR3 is TGTGCCAGCAGTCGGACACTCTACAATGAGCAGTTCTTC.